Listed below are T cell receptor beta chains from one sample, sequenced in a study of cytomegalovirus exposure and HLA in healthy donors. Only in-frame clones appear in the TCRdb table, and some are missing; sequencing was by immunoSEQ multiplex PCR. The table lists about 140,000 clones, around 79% of them singletons. The sequencing input was PBMCs. These receptors all come from a man younger than 35 in good health and CMV-seronegative. Both conserved end residues are trimmed from each CDR3. D genes are given only for firm matches.

v_gene,d_gene,CDR3aa
TRBV10-3,.,AISPVRGVGNEQF
TRBV10-3,.,AISEFERGHFASYEQY
TRBV28,TRBD1,ASSLSTGGYGYT
TRBV5-1,TRBD1,ASSSAGQGSNEQY
TRBV5-1,TRBD1,ASSLAGTVSYNEQF
TRBV7-9,TRBD2,ASSEYGPSGAHEQY
TRBV2,TRBD2,ASRLAGGPAGELF
TRBV5-1,.,ASTNTDTQY
TRBV19,TRBD1,ASSRDRSGKTIY
TRBV11-1,.,ASSLGVDRRGKVGELF
TRBV7-2,TRBD1,ASSLAGQLDTEAF
TRBV7-6,TRBD1,ASSTRQGQRADTQY
TRBV7-8,.,ASSRLEGRTY
TRBV14,.,ASSQRGGMDSPLH
TRBV7-9,TRBD1,ASSFTGSGGHWGYT
TRBV4-3,.,ASSQDLGVGYT
TRBV6-4,TRBD2,ASSDSTSGGHEQF
TRBV6-1,TRBD1,ASNHAGGSNYGYT
TRBV6-1,.,ASSQYGTPPEKLF
TRBV7-6,.,ASSLVPPGERNTGELF
TRBV9,TRBD1,ASSKKPGGLNTGELF
TRBV7-2,.,ASSQSRVLYDEQY
TRBV19,.,ASSPPGSGELF
TRBV19,TRBD2,ASSRRLAGEYEQY
TRBV30,TRBD1,AWSVSDRVST
TRBV7-9,TRBD1,ASSQGQGLTGELF
TRBV25-1,.,ASSEVAGELF
TRBV9,TRBD1,ASSTQEGQLRFQVH
TRBV27,.,ASSLGLSGANVLT
TRBV5-1,.,ASSLTVSTDTQY
TRBV7-8,TRBD1,ASSLGVGQDSNQPQH
TRBV5-4,TRBD1,ASSLGGGGSEKLF
TRBV2,.,ASSELDEQY
TRBV19,TRBD1,ASSIAQGNYGYT
TRBV4-2,.,ASSQTTGSEAF
TRBV13,.,ASSLEDGVYNEQF
TRBV7-2,.,ASSVMGSLNTIY
TRBV5-4,.,ASSLSGYGYT
TRBV13,TRBD1,ASSKLGTGRDTQY
TRBV7-9,TRBD1,SSSRGESGGLSYEQY
TRBV19,.,ASSIGPQGGYT
TRBV5-1,TRBD1,ASSLDRGATYGYT
TRBV4-2,.,ASSPDQGFCGYT
TRBV9,TRBD1,AGSVGNRGSTEAF
TRBV7-9,.,ASSTRTYEQY
TRBV19,.,ASSPLDRTSNSPLH